This TCR beta chain was sequenced during a study of blood T cell repertoires in COVID-19. About the research overall: COVID-19 samples, acute and convalescent, were from the United States, Italy and Spain. T cells, B-cell-depleted T cells, or PBMCs provided the cDNA or gDNA that served as material.

In the original processing: Reference gene primer amplification gave nucleated cell count estimates. The method was immunoSEQ multiplex PCR; TCRdb's version includes in-frame clones alone and lacks a portion of them. V, J and clone size reflect that table, while D and trimming were determined from the DNA. The repertoire has a few hundred thousand clones, roughly 86% of them found once; the top ten carry around an eighth. The specimen was peripheral blood. The clonotype comes from an elderly man with acute or convalescent COVID-19.

This CDR3 is CASSDKRTGGPSYGYTF. The CDR3 coding sequence is TGTGCCAGCAGTGATAAGAGGACAGGGGGCCCCTCCTATGGCTACACCTTC. V is TRBV6-1 and J is TRBJ1-2, with 11 bases lining up with TRBD1. Germline CDR1 MNHNS, CDR2 SASEGT. After removal of 3 bases from V and 4 bases from J, the junction contained 10 bases not matched to a gene. The CDR3 is made up of 17 amino acids.